The 32 T cell receptor beta chains given below trace back to one sample, sequenced in a study of T cell changes during pregnancy in multiple sclerosis. Method: immunoSEQ multiplex PCR; TCRdb's copy keeps in-frame clones and lacks some. The repertoire consists of 70,000 to 80,000 clones, with roughly nine tenths occurring once and the leading ten covering 3% to 3.5%. The starting material was peripheral blood, obtained before pregnancy. These receptors were collected from a female donor with multiple sclerosis, enrolled in a pregnancy study.

The chain uses TRBV19 and TRBJ1-2; no definite D call. Trimming removed 7 bases at V and 6 bases at J, with 15 bases between. This CDR3 is 13 amino acids long. CDR1 is LNHDA, CDR2 SQIVND, per germline (reference sequence). The CDR3 region is CASTPQPEDGYTF. For the CDR3, the DNA is TGTGCCAGTACTCCTCAGCCGGAGGATGGCTACACCTTC.

V is TRBV18 and J is TRBJ1-2; D is uncertain. The germline V gene has CDR1 KGHSH and CDR2 LQKENI. Trimming stripped 4 bases from V and 2 bases from J, with 8 bases between. The CDR3 totals 13 residues. CDR3 region: CASSHTDNYGYTF. The CDR3 region has the DNA TGTGCCAGCTCACATACAGACAACTATGGCTACACCTTC.

V usage is TRBV11-2 and J usage is TRBJ1-1, with TRBD1 identical over 11 bases. Germline-derived CDR1 and CDR2 are SGHAT and FQNNGV. Trimming cost V 4 bases and J 4 bases; bases outside gene matches: 5. CDR3 length: 15 residues. CDR3: CASSSSDRGLTEAFF. Here the CDR3 DNA reads TGTGCCAGCAGCTCCTCGGACAGGGGGCTCACTGAAGCTTTCTTT.

The chain uses TRBV5-4 and TRBJ1-6; 11 nucleotides match TRBD1. Trimming cost V 0 bases and J 5 bases; bases outside gene matches: 4. The germline V gene has CDR1 SGHNT and CDR2 YYREEE (reference sequence). CDR3 length: 17 amino acids. CDR3 amino acids: CASSLGGTGGDNSPLHF. The CDR3 DNA reads TGTGCCAGCAGCTTGGGGGGGACAGGGGGAGATAATTCACCCCTCCACTTT.

The chain recombines TRBV10-2 with TRBJ1-1; a weak D match, TRBD1 (5 bases). The CDR3 totals 14 residues. Germline V gene lookup returns CDR1 WSHSY and CDR2 SAAADI. Trimming shortened V by 6 bases and J by 3 bases, and 14 bases separated the two germline ends. CDR3 sequence: CASSEGFRYTEAFF. The CDR3 DNA reads as TGCGCCAGCAGCGAGGGGTTCAGGTACACTGAAGCTTTCTTT.

V and J are TRBV11-2 and TRBJ1-1, with 8 bases matching TRBD1. Germline V gene lookup returns CDR1 SGHAT and CDR2 FQNNGV. The CDR3 runs to 16 residues. Trimming took 0 bases from V and 0 from J; bases not matched to a gene: 3. Here the CDR3 DNA reads TGTGCCAGCAGCTTAGAACAGGGGGGCATGAACACTGAAGCTTTCTTT. This gives the protein CASSLEQGGMNTEAFF.

The chain is built from TRBV6-5 and TRBJ1-2; 8 nucleotides line up with TRBD1. This CDR3 contains 15 residues. Trimming took 5 bases from V and 0 from J; bases not matched to a gene: 5. Germline-derived CDR1 and CDR2 are MNHEY and SVGAGI. The CDR3 protein is CASSPGGVSNYGYTF. DNA of the CDR3: TGTGCCAGCAGTCCAGGGGGCGTATCTAACTATGGCTACACCTTC.

This clone was picked up a small number of times. The chain is built from TRBV19 and TRBJ1-2; TRBD1 aligns across 10 bases. Germline values: CDR1 LNHDA, CDR2 SQIVND (reference sequence). J was trimmed by 8 bases and V by 7 bases; bases with no gene match: 16. The CDR3 is 16 residues long. This chain's CDR3 is CASMNPGTGVRGGYTF. The CDR3 coding sequence is TGTGCCAGTATGAACCCCGGGACAGGGGTAAGGGGCGGCTACACCTTC.

The chain uses TRBV11-3 and TRBJ1-1, with D possibly being TRBD1 (6 bases). This CDR3 has 13 residues. Per germline, CDR1 SGHNT and CDR2 YENEEA. The V end was cut by 5 bases, the J end by 4 bases, with 11 bases between. The CDR3, as DNA: TGTGCCAGCAGCCCCCGGGGGGCCACTGAAGCTTTCTTT. This gives the protein CASSPRGATEAFF.

V gene TRBV5-1 combines with J gene TRBJ2-5; 13 nucleotides agree with TRBD2. Germline assignment: CDR1 SGHRS and CDR2 YFSETQ. J was trimmed by 3 bases and V by 3 bases; bases with no gene match: 8. The CDR3 contains 17 residues. The chain's CDR3 is CASSYSTGTSGEETQYF. The CDR3 coding sequence is TGCGCCAGCAGCTATAGTACCGGGACTAGCGGGGAAGAGACCCAGTACTTC.

The CDR3 loop is CASSFRGFGSKNIQYF. CDR3 bases: TGTGCCAGCAGTTTCCGGGGTTTCGGGTCCAAAAACATTCAGTACTTC. V is TRBV27 and J is TRBJ2-4; maybe TRBD2 (5 bases). V lost 3 bases to trimming and J lost 2 bases, with 14 bases between them. The CDR3 sequence is 16 residues long. Germline V lookup: CDR1 MNHEY, CDR2 SMNVEV (reference sequence).

The V and J genes are TRBV2 and TRBJ2-3, with 14 bases that match TRBD2. Germline CDR1 reads SNHLY; CDR2 reads FYNNEI. The length of the CDR3 is 17 residues. V shed 6 bases and J 5 bases; nucleotides not matched to a gene: 10. CDR3 in DNA: TGTGCCAGCAGAGGAGTTAGCGGACTAGCGGGAGGAGATACGCAGTATTTT. This translates into CASRGVSGLAGGDTQYF.

The genes are TRBV6-1 and TRBJ2-1, with 8 bases aligning to TRBD1. The germline CDR1 and CDR2 sequences are MNHNS and SASEGT. V shed 3 bases and J 6 bases; nucleotides not matched to a gene: 10. This CDR3 contains 16 residues. CDR3 loop: CASSESRDRMANEQFF. In DNA form, the CDR3 reads TGTGCCAGCAGTGAGTCCCGGGACAGGATGGCCAATGAGCAGTTCTTC.

The chain carries TRBV7-8 and TRBJ2-7, with TRBD1 identical over 7 bases. Germline V gives CDR1 SGHVS, CDR2 FQNEAQ. This CDR3 comprises 15 residues. With 5 bases clipped from V and 2 bases from J, the junction kept 9 bases outside the gene matches. The CDR3 sequence: CASSVGTASTYEQYF. The CDR3 DNA sequence: TGTGCCAGCAGCGTCGGGACAGCTTCCACCTACGAGCAGTACTTC.

CDR3 sequence reads: CASSGGGRGSYNEQFF. CDR3 bases: TGTGCCAGCAGTGGGGGCGGGAGAGGGTCCTACAATGAGCAGTTCTTC. The J gene is TRBJ2-1, the V gene TRBV6-1; 7 bases match TRBD2. V was clipped by 4 bases and J by 1 base; unmatched bases: 7. Germline lookup yields CDR1 MNHNS and CDR2 SASEGT. This CDR3 has 16 amino acids.

The chain uses TRBV5-1 and TRBJ2-5; 9 positions agree with TRBD2. The CDR3 is 14 amino acids. Per germline, CDR1 SGHRS and CDR2 YFSETQ. The trim removed 0 bases at V and 12 bases at J, leaving 9 bases unmatched. The CDR3 loop reads CASSLGFSGGREYF. As DNA, the CDR3 is TGCGCCAGCAGCTTGGGATTTAGCGGGGGACGGGAGTACTTC.

This chain connects TRBV5-6 to TRBJ2-7; tentative D call: TRBD1 (5 bases). Per the germline V gene, CDR1 is SGHDT and CDR2 is YYEEEE. This CDR3 contains 14 residues. V was shortened by 4 bases and J by 3 bases, with 14 bases between the two germline ends. In nucleotides, the CDR3 is TGTGCCAGCAGCGTAGGACACCGAGTCTACGAGCAGTACTTC. Translating it yields CASSVGHRVYEQYF.

The chain combines TRBV7-2 with TRBJ2-5; tentatively, D is TRBD1 (5 bases). Looked up from germline, CDR1 is SGHTA and CDR2 is FQGNSA. V lost 3 bases and J lost 2, with 7 bases in between. The CDR3 sequence is 13 residues long. Here the CDR3 DNA reads TGTGCCAGCAGCTTGGGGCGGCAAGAGACCCAGTACTTC. Translated, it gives CASSLGRQETQYF.

V and J are TRBV5-1 and TRBJ1-1; weak D call: TRBD1 (5 bases). Germline CDR1 and CDR2: SGHRS and YFSETQ. The CDR3 consists of 16 residues. V shed 0 bases and J shed 0 bases, with 12 bases lying between them. CDR3 in amino acids: CASSLVRDSLNTEAFF. Written as DNA, the CDR3 is TGCGCCAGCAGCTTGGTGCGCGACAGCCTGAACACTGAAGCTTTCTTT.

The V and J genes are TRBV7-9 and TRBJ1-4; a possible D gene is TRBD1 (5 bases). Germline CDR1 SEHNR, CDR2 FQNEAQ (reference sequence). Trimming removed 3 bases at V and 15 bases at J, with 14 bases between. CDR3 length equals 12 residues. The CDR3 sequence: CASSFTGGNVFF. CDR3 DNA sequence: TGTGCCAGCAGCTTTACCGGGGGGAATGTGTTTTTT.

The rearrangement uses TRBV5-6 and TRBJ2-7; 8 bases match TRBD1. This CDR3 is 16 amino acids long. Germline assignment: CDR1 SGHDT and CDR2 YYEEEE. With V trimmed by 1 base and J by 2 bases, 8 bases remained unmatched. CDR3 DNA sequence: TGTGCCAGCAGCTTGAGGCAGGGGGCTCTTACCTACGAGCAGTACTTC. Translating it yields CASSLRQGALTYEQYF.

The J gene is TRBJ2-7, the V gene TRBV6-1, with 7 positions matching TRBD1. This CDR3 has 14 residues. Germline values: CDR1 MNHNS, CDR2 SASEGT. J was trimmed by 7 bases and V by 4 bases; bases with no gene match: 10. The CDR3, as DNA: TGTGCCAGCAGTGTAGGGGGCCGGTCGATTGAGCAGTACTTC. This encodes CASSVGGRSIEQYF.

V gene TRBV7-9 combines with J gene TRBJ2-7; weak D call: TRBD1 (6 bases). The germline V gene has CDR1 SEHNR and CDR2 FQNEAQ (reference sequence). V gave up 3 bases and J gave up 2 bases, with 11 bases separating them. The CDR3 runs to 14 residues. Here the CDR3 DNA reads TGTGCCAGCAGCTTGCTGCAGGGGACCTACGAGCAGTACTTC. Protein sequence: CASSLLQGTYEQYF.

V gene TRBV6-1 combines with J gene TRBJ2-3; D call uncertain. The V gene lost 7 bases and the J gene lost 0 bases, with 14 bases spanning the gap. Germline loops: CDR1 MNHNS, CDR2 SASEGT. The CDR3 has 15 amino acids. The CDR3 reads CASNPVLSSTDTQYF. The CDR3 DNA is TGTGCCAGCAACCCGGTGCTAAGTAGCACAGATACGCAGTATTTT.

This rearrangement joins TRBV5-5 to TRBJ1-1; TRBD1 aligns across 7 bases. This CDR3 is 15 amino acids long. Germline CDR1 and CDR2: SGHKS and YYEKEE (reference sequence). V lost 4 bases, J lost 0 bases, and 6 bases stayed unmatched. In nucleotides, the CDR3 is TGTGCCAGCAGCCCCGGGGACAGAATGAACACTGAAGCTTTCTTT. Translation: CASSPGDRMNTEAFF.

The chain is built from TRBV28 and TRBJ1-3, with TRBD1 as a possible D gene (5 bases). The CDR3 spans 14 residues. In germline, CDR1 is MDHEN, CDR2 SYDVKM. Trimming removed 6 bases at V and 3 bases at J, with 12 bases between. CDR3 sequence reads: CASRQGTVGNTIYF. The DNA for the CDR3 is TGTGCCAGCAGGCAGGGTACCGTTGGAAACACCATATATTTT.

The rearrangement uses TRBV14 and TRBJ1-1; D might be TRBD1 (5 bases). This CDR3 is 12 amino acids long. CDR1 is SGHDN, CDR2 FVKESK, per germline. V gave up 5 bases and J gave up 10 bases, with 14 bases separating them. The CDR3 spells CASSYSLGGAFF. CDR3 DNA sequence: TGTGCCAGCAGCTATTCACTGGGGGGAGCTTTCTTT. The entire variable domain, with the rest obtained from reference TRBV14 and TRBJ1-1, is as follows: EAGVTQFPSHSVIEKGQTVTLRCDPISGHDNLYWYRRVMGKEIKFLLHFVKESKQDESGMPNNRFLAERTGGTYSTLKVQPAELEDSGVYFCASSYSLGGAFFGQGTRLTVV.

CDR3 in amino acids: CASRSPGVGSPEAFF. In DNA form, the CDR3 reads TGTGCCAGTAGATCCCCAGGGGTAGGGTCCCCTGAAGCTTTCTTT. The genes are TRBV19 and TRBJ1-1; weak D call: TRBD1 (6 bases). CDR1 and CDR2 (germline): LNHDA, SQIVND (reference sequence). The CDR3 is 15 amino acids. Trimming removed 6 bases at V and 6 bases at J, with 20 bases between.

The chain employs TRBV5-6 and TRBJ2-5; 10 positions agree with TRBD1. V shed 5 bases and J 4 bases; nucleotides not matched to a gene: 5. The CDR3 loop spans 14 amino acids. Germline lookup yields CDR1 SGHDT and CDR2 YYEEEE. The CDR3, as DNA: TGTGCCAGCAGGACAGGGGGCTTCGGAGAGACCCAGTACTTC. Residues: CASRTGGFGETQYF.

This rearrangement joins TRBV6-4 to TRBJ2-3; the match to TRBD2 covers 11 bases. Germline-derived CDR1 and CDR2 are MRHNA and SNTAGT. This CDR3 region has 16 residues. With V trimmed by 5 bases and J by 4 bases, 8 bases remained unmatched. CDR3 nucleotide sequence: TGTGCCAGCAGTTCAACTAGCGGGAGAGGATCAGATACGCAGTATTTT. Amino acid sequence: CASSSTSGRGSDTQYF.

This chain joins TRBV7-3 and TRBJ2-7; 10 bases map to TRBD1. CDR3 length: 16 residues. The germline CDR1 and CDR2 sequences are SGHTA and FQGTGA. V shed 6 bases, J shed 12 bases, and the junction held 20 bases outside the gene matches. The CDR3 is CASRYFPGQGFFGPYF. The CDR3, as DNA: TGTGCCAGCAGGTATTTTCCGGGACAGGGGTTTTTCGGCCCGTACTTC.

V and J are TRBV14 and TRBJ1-6, with D possibly TRBD1 on 5 matching bases. The V gene's germline CDR1 is SGHDN and CDR2 FVKESK. Trimming stripped 2 bases from V and 9 bases from J, with 17 bases between. The CDR3 is 16 residues long. Here the CDR3 reads CASSQTWGVMGSPLHF. As DNA, the CDR3 is TGTGCCAGCAGCCAAACCTGGGGGGTAATGGGTTCACCCCTCCACTTT.